The TCR beta chain described here comes from a study of cytomegalovirus exposure and HLA in healthy donors. Study-level findings and limits: Earlier findings revealed that most TCR beta V segments proved productive either about 87% or about 30% of the time. CMV serostatus was the sole immune exposure data available. Rare TCR sequences predominated, though certain public TCRs were found in many donors.

Primers for the PCR totalled 60 Vbeta and 13 Jbeta. TCRdb's table, derived via immunoSEQ multiplex PCR, lists solely in-frame clones and lacks some. The table records more than 110,000 clones, about 76% of them present only once. There were likely unrecorded immune exposures, though donors were nominally healthy when sampled. About this clone: Its cognate antigen is unknown.

Germline CDR1 reads LNHDA; CDR2 reads SQIVND (reference sequence). The V segment lost 5 bases and the J segment 0 bases; nucleotides outside the gene matches: 4. CDR3 length equals 16 residues. The sample taken for sequencing was PBMCs. The rearrangement uses TRBV19 and TRBJ2-2; 9 nucleotides line up with TRBD2. This sequence was found in a man aged 18 to 29 in good health and CMV-seronegative. The CDR3 sequence: CASSYSGGTNTGELFF. The DNA for the CDR3 is TGTGCCAGTAGTTACAGCGGGGGGACGAACACCGGGGAGCTGTTTTTT.